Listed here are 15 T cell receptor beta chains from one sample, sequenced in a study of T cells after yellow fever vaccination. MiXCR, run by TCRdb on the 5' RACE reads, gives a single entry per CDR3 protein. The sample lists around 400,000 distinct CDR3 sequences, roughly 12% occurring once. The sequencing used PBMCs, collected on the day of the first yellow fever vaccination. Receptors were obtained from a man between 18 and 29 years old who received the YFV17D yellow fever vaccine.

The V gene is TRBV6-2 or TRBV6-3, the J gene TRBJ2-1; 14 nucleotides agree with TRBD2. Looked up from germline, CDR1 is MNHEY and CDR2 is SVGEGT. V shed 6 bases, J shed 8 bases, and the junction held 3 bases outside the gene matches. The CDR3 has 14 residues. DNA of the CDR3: TGTGCCAGCAGGGGGACTAGCGGGGGCTATGAGCAGTTCTTC. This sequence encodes CASRGTSGGYEQFF.

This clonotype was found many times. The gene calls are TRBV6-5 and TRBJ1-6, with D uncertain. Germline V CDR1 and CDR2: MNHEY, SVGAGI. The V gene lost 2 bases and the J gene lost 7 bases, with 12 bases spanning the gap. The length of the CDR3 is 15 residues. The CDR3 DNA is TGTGCCAGCAGTTACGTGGCAGGCGAGAATTCACCCCTCCACTTT. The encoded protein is CASSYVAGENSPLHF.

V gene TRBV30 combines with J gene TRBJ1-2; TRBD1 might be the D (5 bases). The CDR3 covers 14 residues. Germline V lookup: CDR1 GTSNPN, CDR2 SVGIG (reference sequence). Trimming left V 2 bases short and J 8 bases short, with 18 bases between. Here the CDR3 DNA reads TGTGCCTGGAGTTACTTGGCGGGAAGGGGAGGCTACACCTTC. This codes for CAWSYLAGRGGYTF.

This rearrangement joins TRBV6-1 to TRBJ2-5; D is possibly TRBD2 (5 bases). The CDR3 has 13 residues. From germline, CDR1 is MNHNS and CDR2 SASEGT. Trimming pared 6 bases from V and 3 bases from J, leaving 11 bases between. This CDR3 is CASRNGLEETQYF. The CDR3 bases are TGTGCCAGCAGAAACGGACTGGAAGAGACCCAGTACTTC.

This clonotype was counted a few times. The CDR3 reads CASSPMGTSNRELFF. CDR3 DNA sequence: TGTGCCAGCAGCCCCATGGGGACTAGTAACCGGGAGCTGTTTTTT. The V and J genes are TRBV5-6 and TRBJ2-2, with 8 bases fitting TRBD2. CDR1 and CDR2 from the germline V gene are SGHDT and YYEEEE. This CDR3 is built from 15 residues. V lost 4 bases and J lost 9; bases outside the gene matches: 11.

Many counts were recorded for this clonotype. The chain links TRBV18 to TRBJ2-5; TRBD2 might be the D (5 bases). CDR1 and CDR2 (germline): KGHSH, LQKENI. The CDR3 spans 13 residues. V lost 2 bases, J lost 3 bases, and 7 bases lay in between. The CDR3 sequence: CASSPSSKETQYF. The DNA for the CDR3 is TGTGCCAGCTCACCATCTAGCAAAGAGACCCAGTACTTC.

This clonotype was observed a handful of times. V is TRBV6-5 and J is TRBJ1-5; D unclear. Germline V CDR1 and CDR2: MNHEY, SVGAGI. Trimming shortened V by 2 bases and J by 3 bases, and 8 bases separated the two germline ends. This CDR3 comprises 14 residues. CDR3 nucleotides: TGTGCCAGCAGTTACACGGGGAACAATCAGCCCCAGCATTTT. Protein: CASSYTGNNQPQHF.

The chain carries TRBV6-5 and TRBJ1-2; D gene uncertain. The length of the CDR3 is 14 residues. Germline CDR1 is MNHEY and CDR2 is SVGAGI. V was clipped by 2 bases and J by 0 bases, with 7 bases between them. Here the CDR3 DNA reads TGTGCCAGCAGTTACAGCTACACTAACTATGGCTACACCTTC. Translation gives CASSYSYTNYGYTF.

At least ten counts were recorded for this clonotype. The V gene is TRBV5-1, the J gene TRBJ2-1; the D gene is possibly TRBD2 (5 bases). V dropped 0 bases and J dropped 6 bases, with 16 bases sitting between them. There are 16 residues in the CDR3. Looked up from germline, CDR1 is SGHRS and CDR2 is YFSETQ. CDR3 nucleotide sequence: TGCGCCAGCAGCTTGGGTTCGGGGTCCCCTCCCAATGAGCAGTTCTTC. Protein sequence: CASSLGSGSPPNEQFF.

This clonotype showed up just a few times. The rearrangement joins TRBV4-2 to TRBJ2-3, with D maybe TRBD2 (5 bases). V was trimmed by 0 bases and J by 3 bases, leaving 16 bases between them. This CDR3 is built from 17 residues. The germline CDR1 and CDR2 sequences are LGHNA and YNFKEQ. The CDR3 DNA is TGTGCCAGCAGCCAAGATCCCGAGAGGGTGGAAACAGATACGCAGTATTTT. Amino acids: CASSQDPERVETDTQYF.

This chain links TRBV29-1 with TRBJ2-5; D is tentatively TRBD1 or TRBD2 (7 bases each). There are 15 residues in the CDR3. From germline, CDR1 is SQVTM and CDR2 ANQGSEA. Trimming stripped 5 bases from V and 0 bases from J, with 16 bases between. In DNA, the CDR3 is TGCAGCGTTAGAGCAGGGGGGGGGTACCAAGAGACCCAGTACTTC. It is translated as CSVRAGGGYQETQYF.

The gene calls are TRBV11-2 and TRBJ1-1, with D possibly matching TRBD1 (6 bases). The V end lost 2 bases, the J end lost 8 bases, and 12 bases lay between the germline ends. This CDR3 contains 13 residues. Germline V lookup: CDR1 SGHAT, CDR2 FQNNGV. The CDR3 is CASSLSGQTEAFF. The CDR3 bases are TGTGCCAGCAGCTTAAGTGGACAGACGGAAGCTTTCTTT.

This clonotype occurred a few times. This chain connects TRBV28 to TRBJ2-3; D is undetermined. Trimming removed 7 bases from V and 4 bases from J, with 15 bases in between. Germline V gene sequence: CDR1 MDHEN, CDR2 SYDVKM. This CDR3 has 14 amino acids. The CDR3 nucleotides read TGTGCCAGCACCTTCACCGACGCCCCAGATACGCAGTATTTT. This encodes CASTFTDAPDTQYF.

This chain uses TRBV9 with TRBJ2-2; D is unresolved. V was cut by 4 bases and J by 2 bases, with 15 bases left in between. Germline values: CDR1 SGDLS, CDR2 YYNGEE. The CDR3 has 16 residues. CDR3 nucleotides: TGTGCCAGCAGCCCCCCCATTATACACAACACCGGGGAGCTGTTTTTT. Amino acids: CASSPPIIHNTGELFF.

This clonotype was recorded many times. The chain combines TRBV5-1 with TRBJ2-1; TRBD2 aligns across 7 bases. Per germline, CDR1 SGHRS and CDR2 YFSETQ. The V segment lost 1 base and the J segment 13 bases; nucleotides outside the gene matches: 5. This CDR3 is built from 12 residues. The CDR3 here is CASSLLGREQFF. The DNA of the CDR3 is TGCGCCAGCAGCTTGTTAGGGAGGGAACAGTTCTTC.